The rows below give T cell receptor beta chains drawn from one sample of a study of OX40 agonist ivuxolimab in advanced cancers. TCRdb keeps only in-frame clones here, not all; method: immunoSEQ multiplex PCR. The sample has about 100,000 clones; about 91% are singletons. This material consisted of CD4+ or CD8+ T cells sorted from blood, taken in a trial of the OX40 agonist ivuxolimab. These receptors were obtained from an adult with an advanced solid tumor such as melanoma, head and neck, liver or kidney cancer. Both conserved end residues are part of each CDR3. D genes are given only for firm matches. Clone size is stated in some rows and not others, as once, few, many or a class when expanded.

-,TRBV28,-,TRBJ1-4,TGTGCCAGCAGTCAACGGTATGAAAAACTGTTTTTT,CASSQRYEKLFF
-,TRBV9,-,TRBJ2-1,TGTGCCAGCAGCGTAGCGGCGGGAACCTACAATGAGCAGTTCTTC,CASSVAAGTYNEQFF
-,TRBV2,-,TRBJ1-5,TGTGCCAGCGGTCCTGCAGGGGTAGATCAGCCCCAGCATTTT,CASGPAGVDQPQHF
TRBD2,TRBV27,-,TRBJ2-1,TGTGCCAGCAGTGCGACTAGCGGGAGTTACAATGAGCAGTTCTTC,CASSATSGSYNEQFF
-,TRBV11-2,-,TRBJ1-2,TGTGCCAGCAGCTTGGGCAGGAGGGGCTACACCTTC,CASSLGRRGYTF
-,TRBV2,-,TRBJ1-6,TGTGCCAGCAGTGAAGCGCTGTCAGCTGGCTTCCTAAATTCACCCCTCCACTTT,CASSEALSAGFLNSPLHF
-,TRBV30,few,TRBJ1-5,TGTGCCTGGAGTACCGGGACTCCCAATCAGCCCCAGCATTTT,CAWSTGTPNQPQHF
-,TRBV27,-,TRBJ2-2,TGTGCCAGCAGATGGCGGCGGAACACCGGGGAGCTGTTTTTT,CASRWRRNTGELFF
-,TRBV5-1,-,TRBJ2-7,TGCGCCAGCAGCTCTAACGGGATCGGGAGCTACGAGCAGTACTTC,CASSSNGIGSYEQYF
-,TRBV7-8,-,TRBJ1-5,TGTGCCAGCAGCTTAGAACAGGCTTATAGCAATCAGCCCCAGCATTTT,CASSLEQAYSNQPQHF
TRBD1,TRBV5-1,-,TRBJ1-6,TGCGCCAGCAGCTTGGGACCGGGACAGGGTGGTTCACCCCTCCACTTT,CASSLGPGQGGSPLHF
-,TRBV2,-,TRBJ2-3,TGTGCCAGCAGTGATAGAGAAGATACGCAGTATTTT,CASSDREDTQYF
TRBD2,TRBV30,few,TRBJ2-5,TGTGCCTGGAGCCTGGCTAGCGGGACCTACCAAGAGACCCAGTACTTC,CAWSLASGTYQETQYF
TRBD1,TRBV2,-,TRBJ2-5,TGTGCCAGCAGTGGGTGGACAGGGCCCCAAGAGACCCAGTACTTC,CASSGWTGPQETQYF
TRBD2,TRBV18,-,TRBJ2-1,TGTGCCAGCTCACCGGTCGGGGCGGGAGGGCCCCCACTTGAGCAGTTCTTC,CASSPVGAGGPPLEQFF
-,TRBV13,-,TRBJ2-4,TGTGCCAGCAGCTTAGGCCTCTCGTCAGGGCGAGCCAAAAACATTCAGTACTTC,CASSLGLSSGRAKNIQYF
-,TRBV4-2,-,TRBJ2-1,TGTGCCAGCAGCCAAGCGGCTGGGGGGTTGAATGAGCAGTTCTTC,CASSQAAGGLNEQFF
-,TRBV5-5,-,TRBJ2-1,TGTGCCAGCAGCTCAGGGCCTTACAATGAGCAGTTCTTC,CASSSGPYNEQFF